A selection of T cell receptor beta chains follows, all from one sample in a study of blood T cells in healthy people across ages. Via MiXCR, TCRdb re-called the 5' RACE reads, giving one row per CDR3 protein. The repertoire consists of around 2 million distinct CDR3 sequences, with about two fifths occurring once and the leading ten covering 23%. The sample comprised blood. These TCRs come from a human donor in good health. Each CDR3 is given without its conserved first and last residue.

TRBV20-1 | SARHPGVYEQY
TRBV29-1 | SVGAPQETQY
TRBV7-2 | ASSFSHNEQF
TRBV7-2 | TSSFISGVGEAF
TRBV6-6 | ASSPGGAFSEQY
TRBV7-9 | AGSLEAGFNTEAF
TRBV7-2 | ASSPAGRARNEQF
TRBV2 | ASRGQSDSGANVLT
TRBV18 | ASSQTAGVDGYT
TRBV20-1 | SASFGGLSEQY
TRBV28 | ASGVWTYGYT
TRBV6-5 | ASSYSKLAETQY
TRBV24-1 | ATSDSGQGTPDTQY
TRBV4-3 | ASSRDRRYYGYT
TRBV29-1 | SPYGGAGTDTQY
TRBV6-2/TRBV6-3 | ASTTYNEQF
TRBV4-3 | ASSQDGAGQYSGNTIY
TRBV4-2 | ASSQPDIPTGAPQETQY
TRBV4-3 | ASSQGAGVNEQY
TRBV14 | ASSRITGY
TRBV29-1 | SATGLGVDEQY
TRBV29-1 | GVVGNQETQY
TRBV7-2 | ASSSRTSGGGRNEQF
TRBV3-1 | ASSQAAVQPYGYT
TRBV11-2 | ASSLDQDSSYNEQY
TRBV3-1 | ASSQDTGTTPYEQY
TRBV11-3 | ASSLWRNEQF
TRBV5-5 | ASSFMYGSSYNEQF
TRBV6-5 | ASRKEGISSYEQY
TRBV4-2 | ASSQVVGPSSYNEQF
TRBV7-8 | ASSWPSGGSGANVLT
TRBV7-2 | ASSLVVPGETQY
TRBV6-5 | ASKNGLATDTQY
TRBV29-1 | SVEISGVEQY
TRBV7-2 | ASSSRLAGVTTDTQY
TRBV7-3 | TSSPLSGANTEAF
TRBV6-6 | ASRDIWDVGLYGYT
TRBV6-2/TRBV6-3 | ASSYSSRGEQY
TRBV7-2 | ASSLGGTDTQY
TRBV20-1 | SATLTSGNYEQY
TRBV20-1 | SARGWETQY
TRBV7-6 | ASSFGGATEAF
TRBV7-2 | ASSLGDISNTEAF
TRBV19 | ASSIGEEGETQY
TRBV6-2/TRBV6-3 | ASSYAEGAILSAYGYT
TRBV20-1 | SALQRTSGGIEQY
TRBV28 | TSRLGPGRSYGYT
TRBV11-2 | ASSQRGGASPTDTQY
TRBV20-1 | SLPGYDGYT
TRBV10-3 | AISESTAGRTDTQY